A single T cell receptor beta chain is shown here with its context. Its antigen is unidentified. The record originates from a study of T cell responses to AZD1222 COVID-19 vaccine. Notes on the study in general: Researchers took repertoire samples only after the peak T cell response had come.

Here immunoSEQ multiplex PCR was the method, and the copy in TCRdb shows in-frame clones only, minus some. The table records 65,000 to 85,000 clones, 70% to 90% of them present only once. Sequencing used peripheral blood, obtained on day 0 of AZD1222 vaccination. The sequence came from an adult in good health.

The CDR3 nucleotides are TGTGCCAGCAGTTCCTCGGCTGGGTGGCATTTT. This codes for CASSSSAGWHF. The chain uses TRBV28 and TRBJ1-5; D ambiguous. The CDR3 contains 11 residues. Germline V lookup: CDR1 MDHEN, CDR2 SYDVKM. Trimming took 4 bases from V and 15 from J, leaving 13 bases between them.